This T cell receptor beta chain was observed in a study of lung T cells in sarcoidosis with Löfgren's syndrome. Turning to the study itself: Sarcoidosis features CD4+ T cell accumulation in bronchoalveolar lavage fluid.

TCRdb reprocessed the reads with MiXCR, giving one entry per CDR3 protein. The table records 55,000 to 80,000 distinct CDR3 sequences, around 21% of them present only once. Regarding this clonotype: Its cognate antigen is unknown.

Study-wide results and limits: These T cells possibly recognize a putative, unidentified sarcoidosis-associated antigen. Multiple Löfgren's syndrome patients reportedly shared TRAV12-1 and TRBV2 CDR3 motifs, suggesting public CD4+ TCRs.

The CDR3 sequence is 13 residues long. Trimming removed 1 base from V and 8 bases from J, with 9 bases in between. The receptor was isolated from a human donor with sarcoidosis (Löfgren's syndrome or another form), or a control subject (not recorded which). The chain employs TRBV12-3 or TRBV12-4 and TRBJ2-1; perhaps TRBD1 as D (6 bases). The sample taken for sequencing was CD4+ T cells from PBMCs. The CDR3: CASSLVGGYEQFF. In DNA form, the CDR3 reads TGTGCCAGCAGTTTAGTTGGGGGCTATGAGCAGTTCTTC.